The 27 T cell receptor beta chains given below trace back to one sample, sequenced in a study of cytomegalovirus exposure and HLA in healthy donors. Use of 60 Vbeta and 13 Jbeta primers characterized the PCR. The data were produced by immunoSEQ multiplex PCR, yet TCRdb's version contains in-frame clones alone and is incomplete. The listing contains roughly 200,000 clones. Sequenced sample: PBMCs. All receptors derive from a girl under 10 years old in good health and CMV-seropositive.

The gene calls are TRBV4-2 and TRBJ2-1; D uncertain. This CDR3 is 17 amino acids long. The V gene lost 3 bases and the J gene lost 4 bases, with 19 bases spanning the gap. In germline, CDR1 is LGHNA, CDR2 YNFKEQ. CDR3 protein: CASSHPLASNGYNEQFF. The CDR3 bases are TGTGCCAGCAGCCATCCTCTGGCGAGCAACGGGTACAATGAGCAGTTCTTC.

The chain recombines TRBV5-4 with TRBJ2-7, with D possibly matching TRBD1 (6 bases). CDR1 and CDR2 (germline): SGHNT, YYREEE (reference sequence). V gave up 5 bases and J gave up 2 bases, with 20 bases separating them. The CDR3 extends over 16 amino acids. The CDR3 region has the DNA TGTGCCAGCAGTGGAACGCAGGGGATTTCCCCCTACGAGCAGTACTTC. This translates into CASSGTQGISPYEQYF.

This chain connects TRBV5-4 to TRBJ2-7, with TRBD2 identical over 9 bases. From germline, CDR1 is SGHNT and CDR2 YYREEE (reference sequence). This CDR3 contains 15 residues. Trimming removed 0 bases from V and 4 bases from J; junction bases left unmatched: 5. CDR3 protein: CASSLAGTSGYEQYF. The CDR3 DNA follows: TGTGCCAGCAGCTTGGCCGGAACTAGCGGGTACGAGCAGTACTTC.

This CDR3 reads CASSHGTGYEQYF. In DNA, the CDR3 is TGTGCCAGCTCCCATGGGACAGGATACGAGCAGTACTTC. This chain uses TRBV18 with TRBJ2-7; 8 bases are a match to TRBD1. The germline V gene encodes CDR1 KGHSH and CDR2 LQKENI. V trimming: 6 bases; J trimming: 4 bases; junction bases outside the gene matches: 5. The CDR3 sequence is 13 residues long.

The chain joins TRBV28 to TRBJ2-1; TRBD2 might be the D (7 bases). V was trimmed by 5 bases and J by 7 bases, leaving 15 bases between them. This CDR3 has 14 amino acids. Germline V gene data show CDR1 as MDHEN and CDR2 as SYDVKM. The CDR3 is CASSVGGGINEQFF. CDR3 bases: TGTGCCAGCAGTGTGGGAGGGGGGATAAATGAGCAGTTCTTC.

The rearrangement joins TRBV5-1 to TRBJ2-1, with 9 bases identical to TRBD2. This CDR3 region has 17 residues. Looked up from germline, CDR1 is SGHRS and CDR2 is YFSETQ. After removal of 0 bases from V and 5 bases from J, the junction contained 9 bases not matched to a gene. CDR3 residues: CASSLGFSGSTHNEQFF. CDR3 nucleotide sequence: TGCGCCAGCAGCTTGGGTTTTAGCGGGAGTACCCACAATGAGCAGTTCTTC.

This chain links TRBV6-5 with TRBJ2-5; no clear D. V lost 3 bases, J lost 4 bases, and 3 bases lay in between. The length of the CDR3 is 11 residues. The germline V gene has CDR1 MNHEY and CDR2 SVGAGI. The DNA of the CDR3 is TGTGCCAGCAGTTATCTAGAGACCCAGTACTTC. Its translation is CASSYLETQYF.

The CDR3 here is CASSLTSGQETQYF. CDR3 nucleotides: TGCGCCAGCAGCCTCACTAGCGGCCAAGAGACCCAGTACTTC. V gene TRBV5-1 combines with J gene TRBJ2-5, with 8 positions matching TRBD2. The trim removed 4 bases at V and 1 base at J, leaving 3 bases unmatched. Germline V gene data show CDR1 as SGHRS and CDR2 as YFSETQ. The CDR3 is made up of 14 amino acids. Supplemented by reference TRBV5-1 and TRBJ2-5, the full variable domain reads KAGVTQTPRYLIKTRGQQVTLSCSPISGHRSVSWYQQTPGQGLQFLFEYFSETQRNKGNFPGRFSGRQFSNSRSEMNVSTLELGDSALYLCASSLTSGQETQYFGPGTRLLVL.

This chain connects TRBV5-6 to TRBJ2-5, with D maybe TRBD1 (6 bases). Germline CDR1 is SGHDT and CDR2 is YYEEEE. V lost 3 bases and J lost 2, with 11 bases in between. The CDR3 loop spans 14 amino acids. The CDR3 sequence is CASSSTGSQETQYF. In nucleotides, the CDR3 is TGTGCCAGCAGCTCTACAGGGTCGCAAGAGACCCAGTACTTC.

The chain recombines TRBV28 with TRBJ2-3; 10 bases match TRBD2. The V segment lost 6 bases and the J segment 4 bases; nucleotides outside the gene matches: 7. The CDR3 is 15 residues long. Germline V gene data show CDR1 as MDHEN and CDR2 as SYDVKM. The CDR3 DNA is TGTGCCAGCAGACTACTAGCGGGATCAGCAGATACGCAGTATTTT. It is translated as CASRLLAGSADTQYF. The complete variable domain, with remaining parts taken from reference TRBV28 and TRBJ2-3, reads DVKVTQSSRYLVKRTGEKVFLECVQDMDHENMFWYRQDPGLGLRLIYFSYDVKMKEKGDIPEGYSVSREKKERFSLILESASTNQTSMYLCASRLLAGSADTQYFGPGTRLTVL.

The chain links TRBV28 to TRBJ2-7, with TRBD1 matching 7 bases. The CDR3 contains 15 residues. CDR1 and CDR2 (germline): MDHEN, SYDVKM. V shed 6 bases and J 3 bases; nucleotides not matched to a gene: 11. The CDR3: CASSRVPGQHYEQYF. CDR3 nucleotides: TGTGCCAGCAGCCGGGTACCGGGACAGCACTACGAGCAGTACTTC.

V is TRBV2 and J is TRBJ2-5; 8 bases align to TRBD1. Unmatched junction bases numbered 1, after V lost 5 bases and J lost 5 bases. The CDR3 is made up of 12 amino acids. The germline V gene encodes CDR1 SNHLY and CDR2 FYNNEI. The CDR3 DNA follows: TGTGCCAGCAGTAGACAGGGGGAGACCCAGTACTTC. Its translation: CASSRQGETQYF.

The V and J genes are TRBV2 and TRBJ2-4, with D unresolved. This CDR3 is 11 amino acids long. Between the trimmed V and J ends, which lost 7 bases and 7 bases, there was a span of 8 bases. Germline CDR1 reads SNHLY; CDR2 reads FYNNEI. The CDR3 DNA is TGTGCCAGCATTGCGATGAACATTCAGTACTTC. This encodes CASIAMNIQYF.

This chain uses TRBV27 with TRBJ2-1; 7 bases fit TRBD1. This CDR3 contains 14 residues. J gave up 9 bases and V 8 bases, and 13 bases lay outside the gene matches. Germline CDR1 MNHEY, CDR2 SMNVEV (reference sequence). Written as DNA, the CDR3 is TGTGCCAGCGGCTCGAGGCAGGGGGTCGGTGAGCAGTTCTTC. Translation gives CASGSRQGVGEQFF.

The V gene is TRBV29-1, the J gene TRBJ2-5, with D unresolved. The J call is in doubt because the DNA end fits TRBJ2-7 better. The CDR3 runs 12 residues. CDR1 is SQVTM, CDR2 ANQGSEA, per germline. The CDR3 protein is CSATDTSYEQYF. CDR3 nucleotide sequence: TGCAGCGCCACCGACACTTCTTACGAGCAGTACTTC.

The chain recombines TRBV27 with TRBJ1-2, with D tentatively TRBD1 (6 bases). The CDR3 consists of 13 residues. Germline V gene lookup returns CDR1 MNHEY and CDR2 SMNVEV (reference sequence). V dropped 6 bases and J dropped 3 bases, with 11 bases sitting between them. In nucleotides, the CDR3 is TGTGCCAGCAGGGATAACAGGGACTATGGCTACACCTTC. Its protein product is CASRDNRDYGYTF.

The rearrangement links TRBV4-2 to TRBJ2-7; 7 nucleotides line up with TRBD2. The germline V gene has CDR1 LGHNA and CDR2 YNFKEQ. CDR3 length: 15 residues. The junction had 5 bases not matched to a gene; V was cut back by 0 bases and J by 3 bases. The CDR3: CASSQETGGFYEQYF. For the CDR3, the DNA is TGTGCCAGCAGCCAAGAGACGGGAGGATTCTACGAGCAGTACTTC.

This chain joins TRBV10-3 and TRBJ1-6, with unresolved D. The CDR3 extends over 13 amino acids. Germline V gives CDR1 ENHRY, CDR2 SYGVKD. V was trimmed by 4 bases and J by 10 bases, leaving 11 bases between them. CDR3: CAISGDGNSPLHF. The CDR3, as DNA: TGTGCCATCAGTGGTGACGGGAACTCACCCCTCCACTTT.

The chain is built from TRBV19 and TRBJ2-1; 9 positions match TRBD2. Germline lookup yields CDR1 LNHDA and CDR2 SQIVND (reference sequence). This CDR3 comprises 17 residues. V shed 0 bases and J 4 bases; nucleotides not matched to a gene: 7. CDR3 sequence (DNA): TGTGCCAGTAGTATAGATCGAGGGCTAGCGGGATACAATGAGCAGTTCTTC. It yields the protein CASSIDRGLAGYNEQFF.

This sequence joins TRBV11-2 and TRBJ2-1, with a weak D call TRBD2 (5 bases). The CDR3 is made up of 14 amino acids. V was pared by 1 base and J by 12 bases, with 16 bases between. CDR1 SGHAT and CDR2 FQNNGV come from the germline V gene. The CDR3 region is CASSLARSGSGQFF. CDR3 sequence (DNA): TGTGCCAGCAGCTTAGCAAGAAGCGGTTCGGGGCAGTTCTTC.

The chain carries TRBV27 and TRBJ2-7; 7 bases are shared with TRBD2. Unmatched junction bases numbered 4, after V lost 2 bases and J lost 0 bases. Germline V gene data show CDR1 as MNHEY and CDR2 as SMNVEV (reference sequence). This CDR3 has 15 amino acids. The CDR3 is CASSLGRGTSYEQYF. In DNA, the CDR3 is TGTGCCAGCAGTTTAGGGCGGGGGACCTCCTACGAGCAGTACTTC.

The chain uses TRBV28 and TRBJ2-7, with a tentative D call TRBD2 (5 bases). Germline assignment: CDR1 MDHEN and CDR2 SYDVKM. Trimming pared 6 bases from V and 4 bases from J, leaving 16 bases between. CDR3 length: 14 amino acids. CDR3 sequence reads: CASRDSGPSYEQYF. Written as DNA, the CDR3 is TGTGCCAGCAGGGACTCGGGTCCAAGTTACGAGCAGTACTTC.

The rearrangement uses TRBV5-1 and TRBJ2-5, with D possibly TRBD2 on 6 matching bases. V was clipped by 0 bases and J by 3 bases, with 15 bases between them. This CDR3 is built from 16 residues. Germline V gene lookup returns CDR1 SGHRS and CDR2 YFSETQ. The CDR3 loop reads CASSLGRDPGKETQYF. The CDR3 nucleotides are TGCGCCAGCAGCTTGGGGCGGGACCCCGGGAAAGAGACCCAGTACTTC. The full variable domain, completed using reference TRBV5-1 and TRBJ2-5, is KAGVTQTPRYLIKTRGQQVTLSCSPISGHRSVSWYQQTPGQGLQFLFEYFSETQRNKGNFPGRFSGRQFSNSRSEMNVSTLELGDSALYLCASSLGRDPGKETQYFGPGTRLLVL.

The J gene is TRBJ2-1, the V gene TRBV28; 7 bases are shared with TRBD1. V dropped 6 bases and J dropped 6; count of bases not matched to a gene: 11. The CDR3 contains 15 residues. CDR1 and CDR2 from the germline V gene are MDHEN and SYDVKM. This CDR3 reads CASRRIGQELNEQFF. CDR3 coding DNA: TGTGCCAGCAGGAGAATAGGACAGGAGCTCAATGAGCAGTTCTTC.

The chain is built from TRBV5-5 and TRBJ1-1; a possible D gene is TRBD1 (5 bases). Germline-derived CDR1 and CDR2 are SGHKS and YYEKEE (reference sequence). The CDR3 contains 14 residues. V shed 10 bases and J shed 5 bases, with 21 bases lying between them. The CDR3 sequence is CASFHKWGGTEAFF. In DNA form, the CDR3 reads TGTGCCTCGTTTCACAAATGGGGGGGGACTGAAGCTTTCTTT.

Comment on this clone: At one end, the junction sequence differs from germline, possibly due to a read error. The CDR3 protein is CASRLDSGTGEQYF. For the CDR3, the DNA is TGCGCCAGCAGATTGGATAGCGGGACGGGTGAGCAGTACTTC. V usage is TRBV5-1 and J usage is TRBJ2-7; TRBD2 agrees at 8 bases. The CDR3 has 14 residues. Germline-derived CDR1 and CDR2 are SGHRS and YFSETQ.

The chain is built from TRBV5-1 and TRBJ1-4; TRBD1 is a possible D gene (6 bases). Trimming stripped 4 bases from V and 5 bases from J, with 9 bases between. Per the germline V gene, CDR1 is SGHRS and CDR2 is YFSETQ. The CDR3 runs to 13 residues. The CDR3 DNA sequence: TGCGCCAGCAGCCGCGGACAGAATGAAAAACTGTTTTTT. Translation: CASSRGQNEKLFF. Full variable domain (remainder filled in from reference TRBV5-1 and TRBJ1-4): KAGVTQTPRYLIKTRGQQVTLSCSPISGHRSVSWYQQTPGQGLQFLFEYFSETQRNKGNFPGRFSGRQFSNSRSEMNVSTLELGDSALYLCASSRGQNEKLFFGSGTQLSVL.